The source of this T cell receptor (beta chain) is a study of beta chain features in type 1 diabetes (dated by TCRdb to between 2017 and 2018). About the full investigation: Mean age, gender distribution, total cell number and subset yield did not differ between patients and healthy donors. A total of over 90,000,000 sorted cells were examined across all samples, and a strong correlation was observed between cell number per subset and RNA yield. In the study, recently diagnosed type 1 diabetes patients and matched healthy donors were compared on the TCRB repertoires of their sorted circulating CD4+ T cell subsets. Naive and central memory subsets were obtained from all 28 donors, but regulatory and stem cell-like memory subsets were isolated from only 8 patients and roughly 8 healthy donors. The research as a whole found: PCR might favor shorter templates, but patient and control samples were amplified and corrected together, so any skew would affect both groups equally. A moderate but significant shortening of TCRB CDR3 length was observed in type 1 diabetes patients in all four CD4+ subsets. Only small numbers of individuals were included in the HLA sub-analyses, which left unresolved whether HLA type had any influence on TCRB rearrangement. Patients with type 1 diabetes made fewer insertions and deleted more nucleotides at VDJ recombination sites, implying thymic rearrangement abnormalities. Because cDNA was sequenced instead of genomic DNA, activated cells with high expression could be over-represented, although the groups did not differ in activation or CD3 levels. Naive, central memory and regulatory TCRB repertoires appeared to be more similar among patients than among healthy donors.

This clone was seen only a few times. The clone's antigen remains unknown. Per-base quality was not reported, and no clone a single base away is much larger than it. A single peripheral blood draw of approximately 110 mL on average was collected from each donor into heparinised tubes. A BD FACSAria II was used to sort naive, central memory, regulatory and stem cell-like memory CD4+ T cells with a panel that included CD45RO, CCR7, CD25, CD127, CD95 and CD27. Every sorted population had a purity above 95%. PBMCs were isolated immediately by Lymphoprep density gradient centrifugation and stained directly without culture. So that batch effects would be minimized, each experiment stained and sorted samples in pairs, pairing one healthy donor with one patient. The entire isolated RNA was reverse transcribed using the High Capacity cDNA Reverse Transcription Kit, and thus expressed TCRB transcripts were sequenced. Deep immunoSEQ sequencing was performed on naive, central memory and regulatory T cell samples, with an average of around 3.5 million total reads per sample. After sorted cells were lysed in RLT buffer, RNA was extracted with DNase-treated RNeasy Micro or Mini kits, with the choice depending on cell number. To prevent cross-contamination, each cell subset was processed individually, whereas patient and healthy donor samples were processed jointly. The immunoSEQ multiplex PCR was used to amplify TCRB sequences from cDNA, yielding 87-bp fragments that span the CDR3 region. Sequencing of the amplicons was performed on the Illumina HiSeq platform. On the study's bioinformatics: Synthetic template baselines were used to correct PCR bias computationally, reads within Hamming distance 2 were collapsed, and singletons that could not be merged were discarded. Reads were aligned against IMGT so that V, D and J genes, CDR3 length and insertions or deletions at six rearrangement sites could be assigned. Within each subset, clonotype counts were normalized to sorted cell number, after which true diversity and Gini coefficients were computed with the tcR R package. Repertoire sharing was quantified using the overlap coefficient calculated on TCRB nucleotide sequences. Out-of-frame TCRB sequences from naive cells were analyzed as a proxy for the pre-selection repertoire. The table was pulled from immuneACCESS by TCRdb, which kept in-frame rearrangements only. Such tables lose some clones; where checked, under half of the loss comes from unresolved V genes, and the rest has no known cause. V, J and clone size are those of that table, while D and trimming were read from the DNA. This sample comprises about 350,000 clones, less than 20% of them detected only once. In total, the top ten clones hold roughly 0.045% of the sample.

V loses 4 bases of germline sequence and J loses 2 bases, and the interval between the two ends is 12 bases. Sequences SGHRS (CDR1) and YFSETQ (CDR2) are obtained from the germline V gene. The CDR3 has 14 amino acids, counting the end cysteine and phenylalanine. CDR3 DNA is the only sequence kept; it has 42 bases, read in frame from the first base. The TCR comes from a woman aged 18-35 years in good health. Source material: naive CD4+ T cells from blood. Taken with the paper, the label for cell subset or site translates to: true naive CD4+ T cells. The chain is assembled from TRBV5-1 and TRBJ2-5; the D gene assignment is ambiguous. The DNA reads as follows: TGCGCCAGCAGCGTTTTCTCGACTCAAGAGACCCAGTACTTC. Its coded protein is CASSVFSTQETQYF.